This T cell receptor (beta chain) appears in the sequencing data of a study of blood T cell repertoires in COVID-19. Repertoires were generated with immunoSEQ multiplex PCR, while TCRdb's copy carries only in-frame clones and drops some. The table lists fewer than 110,000 clones, roughly 89% of them singletons, with about 15% in the top ten. The origin of this receptor is a woman of 80 years or more in a cohort sampled during active COVID-19. The sequenced material came from peripheral blood.

The DNA for the CDR3 is TGTGCCAGCTCACCTATGCCGACAGGGGCGGCTAATGAAAAACTGTTTTTT. The encoded protein is CASSPMPTGAANEKLFF. The V gene is TRBV18, the J gene TRBJ1-4; 8 bases align to TRBD1. CDR3 length: 17 amino acids. V shed 3 bases and J 3 bases; nucleotides not matched to a gene: 9. CDR1 and CDR2 (germline): KGHSH, LQKENI.